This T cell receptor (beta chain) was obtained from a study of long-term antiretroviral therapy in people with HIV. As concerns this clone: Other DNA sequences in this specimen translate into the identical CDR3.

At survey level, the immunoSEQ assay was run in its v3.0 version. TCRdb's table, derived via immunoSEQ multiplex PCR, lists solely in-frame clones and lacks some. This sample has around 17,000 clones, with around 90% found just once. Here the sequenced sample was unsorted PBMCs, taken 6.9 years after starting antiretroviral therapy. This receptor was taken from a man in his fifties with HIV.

Written as DNA, the CDR3 is TGTGCCAGCAGTGAGTTGGGGTCTGGAAACACCATATATTTT. Translated, it gives CASSELGSGNTIYF. The chain carries TRBV6-1 and TRBJ1-3; D is unresolved. The CDR3 extends over 14 amino acids. The V end was cut by 3 bases, the J end by 1 base, with 7 bases between. Germline assignment: CDR1 MNHNS and CDR2 SASEGT.